This entry is about one T cell receptor beta chain. The data derive from a study of blood T cells in healthy people across ages. This CDR3 is built from 15 residues. Germline values: CDR1 ENHRY, CDR2 SYGVKD. Trimming cost V 3 bases and J 5 bases; bases outside gene matches: 6. Primed by a sample-barcoded 5' primer and a J-beta primer mix, a second PCR proceeded for about 6 to 11 cycles. A single record per CDR3 protein comes from TCRdb applying MiXCR to the 5' RACE reads. The sample contains hundreds of thousands of distinct CDR3 sequences, roughly 25% of which appear only once. In addition, the sample was reused for a study of T cells of mothers and their children. This second report adds: Researchers put all of the extracted RNA into cDNA synthesis, using approximately 1.5 ug per 15 ul.

The sample comprised blood. The chain is built from TRBV10-3 and TRBJ2-5; 10 positions match TRBD2. This clonotype was obtained from a boy younger than 18 in good health. CDR3 nucleotide sequence: TGTGCCATCAGTGAAGAGCGGGAGGGCCGGGAGACCCAGTACTTC. It is translated as CAISEEREGRETQYF.